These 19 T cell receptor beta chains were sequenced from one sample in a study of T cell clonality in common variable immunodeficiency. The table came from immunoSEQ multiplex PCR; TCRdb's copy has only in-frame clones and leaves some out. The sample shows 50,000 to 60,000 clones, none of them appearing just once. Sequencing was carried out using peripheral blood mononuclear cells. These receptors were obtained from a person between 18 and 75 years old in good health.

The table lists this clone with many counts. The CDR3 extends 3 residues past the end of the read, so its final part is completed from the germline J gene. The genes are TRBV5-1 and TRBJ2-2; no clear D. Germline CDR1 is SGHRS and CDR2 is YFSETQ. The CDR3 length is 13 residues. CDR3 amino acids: CASSLDSWSPLFF. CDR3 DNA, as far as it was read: TGCGCCAGCAGCTTGGACAGTTGGTCACCG.

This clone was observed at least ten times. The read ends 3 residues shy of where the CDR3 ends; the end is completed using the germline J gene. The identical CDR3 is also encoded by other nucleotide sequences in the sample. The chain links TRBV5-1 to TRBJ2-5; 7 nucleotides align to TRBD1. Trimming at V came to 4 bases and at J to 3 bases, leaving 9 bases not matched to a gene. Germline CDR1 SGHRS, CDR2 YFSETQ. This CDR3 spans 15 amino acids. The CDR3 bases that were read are TGCGCCAGCAGCCGAGAAGGGACAGACGAAGAGACC. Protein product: CASSREGTDEET. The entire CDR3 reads CASSREGTDEETQYF.

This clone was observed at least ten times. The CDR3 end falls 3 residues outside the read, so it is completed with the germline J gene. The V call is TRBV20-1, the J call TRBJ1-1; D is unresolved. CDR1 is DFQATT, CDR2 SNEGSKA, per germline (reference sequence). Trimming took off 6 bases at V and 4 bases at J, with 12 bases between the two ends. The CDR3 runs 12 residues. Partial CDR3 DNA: TGCAGTGCGATCAGGATTAGCACTGAA. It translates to CSAIRISTE. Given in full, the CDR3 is CSAIRISTEAFF.

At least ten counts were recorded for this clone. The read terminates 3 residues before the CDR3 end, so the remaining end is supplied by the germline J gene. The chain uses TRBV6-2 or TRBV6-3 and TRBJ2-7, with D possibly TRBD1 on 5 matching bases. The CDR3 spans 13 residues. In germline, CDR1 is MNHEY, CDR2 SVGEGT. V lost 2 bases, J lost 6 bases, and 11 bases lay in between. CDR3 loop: CASSYAVRGEQYF. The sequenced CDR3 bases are TGTGCCAGCAGTTACGCTGTTAGGGGCGAG.

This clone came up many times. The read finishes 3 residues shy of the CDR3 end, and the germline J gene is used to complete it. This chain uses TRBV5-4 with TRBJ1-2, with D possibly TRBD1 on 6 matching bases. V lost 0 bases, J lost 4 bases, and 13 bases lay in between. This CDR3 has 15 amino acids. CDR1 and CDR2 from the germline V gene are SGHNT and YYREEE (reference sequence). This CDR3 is CASSLAAGESYGYTF. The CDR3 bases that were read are TGTGCCAGCAGCTTGGCCGCAGGGGAAAGCTATGGC.

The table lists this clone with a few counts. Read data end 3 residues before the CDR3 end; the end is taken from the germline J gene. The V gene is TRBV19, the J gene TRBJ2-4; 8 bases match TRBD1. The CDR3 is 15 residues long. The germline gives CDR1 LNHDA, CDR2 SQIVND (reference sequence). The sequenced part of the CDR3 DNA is TGTGCCAGTAAGAGGAGTCAGGGGGCAGGCTATGGT. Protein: CASKRSQGAGYG. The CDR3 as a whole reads CASKRSQGAGYGQYF.

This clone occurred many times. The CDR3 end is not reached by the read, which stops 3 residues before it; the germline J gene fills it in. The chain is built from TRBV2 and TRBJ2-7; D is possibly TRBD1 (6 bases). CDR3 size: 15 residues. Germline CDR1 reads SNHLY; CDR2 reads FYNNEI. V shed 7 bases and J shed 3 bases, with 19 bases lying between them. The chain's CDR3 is CASKDNRDTLYEQYF. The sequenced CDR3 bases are TGTGCCAGCAAAGACAACCGGGACACACTCTACGAG.

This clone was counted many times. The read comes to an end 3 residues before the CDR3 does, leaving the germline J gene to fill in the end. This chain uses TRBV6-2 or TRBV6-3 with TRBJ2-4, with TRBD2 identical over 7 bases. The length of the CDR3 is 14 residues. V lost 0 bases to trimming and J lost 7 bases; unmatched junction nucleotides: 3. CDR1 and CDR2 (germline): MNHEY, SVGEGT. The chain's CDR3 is CASSYSAGANIQYF. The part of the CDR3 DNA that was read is TGTGCCAGCAGTTACTCTGCGGGAGCGAACATT.

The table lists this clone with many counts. The CDR3 bases that were read are TGTGCCAGCAGTCCGAGGACTAGCGGGAGGAAGACGGGCCGGGAG. Its translation: CASSPRTSGRKTGRE. The whole CDR3 protein is CASSPRTSGRKTGRELFF. The chain uses TRBV2 and TRBJ2-2; 14 bases are shared with TRBD2. Read sequence stops 3 residues before the CDR3 end, and the germline J gene provides the missing end. Germline loops: CDR1 SNHLY, CDR2 FYNNEI. There are 18 residues in the CDR3. Trimming at V came to 5 bases and at J to 9 bases, leaving 14 bases not matched to a gene.

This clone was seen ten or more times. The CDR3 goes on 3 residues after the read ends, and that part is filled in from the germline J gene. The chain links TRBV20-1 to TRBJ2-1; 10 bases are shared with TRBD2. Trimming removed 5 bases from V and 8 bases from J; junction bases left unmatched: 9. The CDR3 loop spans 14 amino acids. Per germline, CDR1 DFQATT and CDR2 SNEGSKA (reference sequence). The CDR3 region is CSAVRLAGEHEQFF. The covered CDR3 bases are TGCAGTGCTGTTCGCCTAGCGGGAGAACATGAG.

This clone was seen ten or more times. The DNA read from the CDR3 is TGTGCCAGCAGTTTAGGCTACGGCGGGGAG. Its translation is CASSLGYGGE. The full CDR3 sequence reads CASSLGYGGELFF. This rearrangement joins TRBV12-3 or TRBV12-4 to TRBJ2-2, with D unclear. Sequencing ends 3 residues short of the CDR3 end; the germline J gene provides the rest. V was shortened by 1 base and J by 7 bases, with 7 bases between the two germline ends. The CDR3 contains 13 residues.

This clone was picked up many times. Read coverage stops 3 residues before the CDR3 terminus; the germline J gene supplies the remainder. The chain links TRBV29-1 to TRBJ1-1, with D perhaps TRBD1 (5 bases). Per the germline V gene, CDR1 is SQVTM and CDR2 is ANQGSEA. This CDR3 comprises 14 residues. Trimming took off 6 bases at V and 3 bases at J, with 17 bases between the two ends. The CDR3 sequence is CSVQQVGIDTEAFF. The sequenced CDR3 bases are TGCAGCGTCCAACAGGTTGGGATAGACACTGAA.

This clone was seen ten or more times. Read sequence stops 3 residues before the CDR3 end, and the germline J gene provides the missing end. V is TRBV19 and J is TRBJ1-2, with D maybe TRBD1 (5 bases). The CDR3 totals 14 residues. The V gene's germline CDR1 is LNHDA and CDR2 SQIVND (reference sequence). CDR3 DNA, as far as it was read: TGTGCCAGTAGTATAACCGGGGCCGGGGGAGGC. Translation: CASSITGAGGG. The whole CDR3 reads CASSITGAGGGYTF.

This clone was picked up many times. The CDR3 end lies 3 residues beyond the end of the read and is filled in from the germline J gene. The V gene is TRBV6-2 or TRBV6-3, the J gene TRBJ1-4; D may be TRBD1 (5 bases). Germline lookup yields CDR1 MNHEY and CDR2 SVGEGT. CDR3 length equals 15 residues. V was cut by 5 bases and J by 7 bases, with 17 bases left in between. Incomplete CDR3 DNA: TGTGCCAGCAGTGATCTATTGCAGGGTCGTGAAAAA. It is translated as CASSDLLQGREK. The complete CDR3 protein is CASSDLLQGREKLFF.

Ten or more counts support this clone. The covered CDR3 bases are TGTGCCATCAGTGATCTAGGGGGACACACAGATACG. Amino acid sequence: CAISDLGGHTDT. In full, the CDR3 reads CAISDLGGHTDTQYF. The V and J genes are TRBV10-3 and TRBJ2-3; a possible D gene is TRBD1 (6 bases). The missing CDR3 end, 3 residues past where the read stops, is filled in from the germline J gene. Germline V lookup: CDR1 ENHRY, CDR2 SYGVKD. There are 15 residues in the CDR3. Trimming removed 3 bases from V and 2 bases from J, with 12 bases in between.

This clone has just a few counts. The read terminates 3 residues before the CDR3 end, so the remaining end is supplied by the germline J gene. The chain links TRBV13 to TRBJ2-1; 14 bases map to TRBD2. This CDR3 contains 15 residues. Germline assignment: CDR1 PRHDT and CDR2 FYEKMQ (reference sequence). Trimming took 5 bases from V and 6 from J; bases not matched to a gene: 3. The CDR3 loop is CASSHGTSGSNEQFF. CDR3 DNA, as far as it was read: TGTGCCAGCAGCCACGGGACTAGCGGGAGCAATGAG.

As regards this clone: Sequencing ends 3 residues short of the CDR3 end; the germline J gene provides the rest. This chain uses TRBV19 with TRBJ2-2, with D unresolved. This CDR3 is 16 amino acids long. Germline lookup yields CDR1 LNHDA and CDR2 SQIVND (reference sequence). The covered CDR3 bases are TGTGCCAGTACTTCCGTCGGCCAGGTACGGCTTGCACCG. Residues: CASTSVGQVRLAP. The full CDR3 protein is CASTSVGQVRLAPLFF.

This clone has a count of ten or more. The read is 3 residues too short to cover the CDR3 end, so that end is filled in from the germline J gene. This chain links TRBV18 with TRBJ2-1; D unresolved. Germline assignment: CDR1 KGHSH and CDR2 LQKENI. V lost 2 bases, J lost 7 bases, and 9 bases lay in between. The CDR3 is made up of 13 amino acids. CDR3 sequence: CASSPYIRNEQFF. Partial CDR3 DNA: TGTGCCAGCTCACCATATATAAGGAATGAG.

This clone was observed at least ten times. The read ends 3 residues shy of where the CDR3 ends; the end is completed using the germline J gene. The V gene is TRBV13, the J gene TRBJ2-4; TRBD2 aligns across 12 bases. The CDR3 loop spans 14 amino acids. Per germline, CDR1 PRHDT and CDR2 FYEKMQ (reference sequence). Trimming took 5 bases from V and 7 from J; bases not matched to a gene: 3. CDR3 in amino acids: CASSRLAGVNIQYF. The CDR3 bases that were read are TGTGCCAGCAGCCGACTAGCGGGAGTGAACATT.